This T cell receptor beta chain was observed in a study of OX40 agonist ivuxolimab in advanced cancers. Profiling relied on immunoSEQ multiplex PCR, and the TCRdb table lists in-frame clones only, not all of them. Found here are roughly 92,000 clones, about 92% of them singletons; the top ten hold 3% to 4%. The sequenced sample was CD4+ or CD8+ T cells sorted from blood, obtained in a trial of the OX40 agonist ivuxolimab. The TCR comes from an adult with an advanced solid tumor such as melanoma, head and neck, liver or kidney cancer.

DNA for the CDR3: TGTGCCACCACTTCAGGGAGGTACGACACCGGGGAGCTGTTTTTT. It encodes CATTSGRYDTGELFF. The chain links TRBV15 to TRBJ2-2, with a weak D call TRBD2 (6 bases). The CDR3 totals 15 residues. Trimming removed 7 bases from V and 3 bases from J, with 15 bases in between. Germline V CDR1 and CDR2: LNHNV, YYDKDF (reference sequence).